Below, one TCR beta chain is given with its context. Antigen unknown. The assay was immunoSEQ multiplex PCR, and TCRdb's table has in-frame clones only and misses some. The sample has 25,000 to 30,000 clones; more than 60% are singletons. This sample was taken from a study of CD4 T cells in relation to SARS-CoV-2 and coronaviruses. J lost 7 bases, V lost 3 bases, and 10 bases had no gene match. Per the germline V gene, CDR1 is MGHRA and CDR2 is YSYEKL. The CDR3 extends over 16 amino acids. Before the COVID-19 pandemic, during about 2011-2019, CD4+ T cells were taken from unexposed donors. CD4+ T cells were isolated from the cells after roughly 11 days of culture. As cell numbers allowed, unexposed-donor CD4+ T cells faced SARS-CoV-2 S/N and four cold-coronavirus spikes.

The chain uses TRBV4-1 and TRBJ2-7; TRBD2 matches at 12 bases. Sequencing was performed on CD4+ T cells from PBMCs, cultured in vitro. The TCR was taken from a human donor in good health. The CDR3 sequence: CASSHRRLAGAGEQYF. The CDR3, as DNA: TGCGCCAGCAGCCACCGCCGACTAGCGGGAGCCGGTGAGCAGTACTTC.